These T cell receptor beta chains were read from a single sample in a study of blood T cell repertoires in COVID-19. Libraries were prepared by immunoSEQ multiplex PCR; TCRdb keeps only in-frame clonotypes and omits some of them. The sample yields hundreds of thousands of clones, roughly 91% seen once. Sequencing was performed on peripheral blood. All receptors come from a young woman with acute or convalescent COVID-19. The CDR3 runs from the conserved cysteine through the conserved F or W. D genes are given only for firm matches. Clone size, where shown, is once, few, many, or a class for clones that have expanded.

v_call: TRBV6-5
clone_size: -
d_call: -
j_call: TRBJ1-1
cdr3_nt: TGTGCCAGCAGTTCCAGGGCGCTGGACACTGAAGCTTTCTTT
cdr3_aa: CASSSRALDTEAFF

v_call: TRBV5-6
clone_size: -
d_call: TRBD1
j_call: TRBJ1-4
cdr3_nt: TGTGCCAGCAGCCCCGGGACAGGGTCTAATGAAAAACTGTTTTTT
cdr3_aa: CASSPGTGSNEKLFF

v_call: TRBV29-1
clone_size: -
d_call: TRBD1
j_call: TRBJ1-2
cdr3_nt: TGCAGCGTTGAAGAATCAGTCGCAGGGGGCGTTTCGAACTATGGCTACACCTTC
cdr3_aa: CSVEESVAGGVSNYGYTF

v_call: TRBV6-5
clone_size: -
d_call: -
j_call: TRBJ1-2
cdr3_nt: TGTGCCAGCTTCTCTTCCCCCGTTTATGGCTACACCTTC
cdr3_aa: CASFSSPVYGYTF

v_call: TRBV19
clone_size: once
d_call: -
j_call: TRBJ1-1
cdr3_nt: TGTGCCAGTAGTATGAGCGGGGGCCCCGGCACTGAAGCTTTCTTT
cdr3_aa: CASSMSGGPGTEAFF

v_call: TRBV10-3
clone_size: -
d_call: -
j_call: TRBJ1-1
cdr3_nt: TGTGCCATCAGTGAGTCGAGGGTGAACACTGAAGCTTTCTTT
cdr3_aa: CAISESRVNTEAFF

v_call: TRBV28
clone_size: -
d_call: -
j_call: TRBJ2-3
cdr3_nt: TGTGCCAGCAGTTCGCGGGGGCAGGGGGCGGCAGATACGCAGTATTTT
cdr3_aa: CASSSRGQGAADTQYF

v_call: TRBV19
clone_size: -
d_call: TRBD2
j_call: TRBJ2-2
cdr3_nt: TGTGCCAGTAGCCCCGGGTCTAGCGGGGCCGCGAACACCGGGGAGCTGTTTTTT
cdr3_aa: CASSPGSSGAANTGELFF

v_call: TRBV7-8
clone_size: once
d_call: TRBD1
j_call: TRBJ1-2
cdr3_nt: TGTGCCAGCAGCTCACAGGGGGCGAACTATGGCTACACCTTC
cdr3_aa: CASSSQGANYGYTF

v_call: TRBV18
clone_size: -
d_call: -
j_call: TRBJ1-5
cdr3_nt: TGTGCCAGCTCATCGATTTCCGGGTCGGCTAATCAGCCCCAGCATTTT
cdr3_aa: CASSSISGSANQPQHF

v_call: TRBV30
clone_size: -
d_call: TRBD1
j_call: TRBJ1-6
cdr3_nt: TGTGCCTCGACACACAGGGGAAGCAGTTCACCCCTCCACTTT
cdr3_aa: CASTHRGSSSPLHF

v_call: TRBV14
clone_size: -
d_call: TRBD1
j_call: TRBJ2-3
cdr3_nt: TGTGCCAGCAGCCAGCGGACAGGGAGCAGGACAGATACGCAGTATTTT
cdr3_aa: CASSQRTGSRTDTQYF

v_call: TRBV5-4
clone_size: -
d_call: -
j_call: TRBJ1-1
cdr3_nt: TGTGCCAGCAGCCCGACAGGTTCGAACACTGAAGCTTTCTTT
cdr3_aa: CASSPTGSNTEAFF

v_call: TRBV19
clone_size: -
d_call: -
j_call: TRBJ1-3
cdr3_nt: TGTGCCAGTAGTATCGGACAGAACACCATATATTTT
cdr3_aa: CASSIGQNTIYF

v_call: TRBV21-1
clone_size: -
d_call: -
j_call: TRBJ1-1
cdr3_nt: TGTGCTGCCAGCAGCAACACGGGGAGCACTGAAGCTTTCTTT
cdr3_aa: CAASSNTGSTEAFF

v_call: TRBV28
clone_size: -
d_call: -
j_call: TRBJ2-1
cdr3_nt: TGTGCCAGCAGTCCGACTAGGCCAAAGGACTACAATGAGCAGTTCTTC
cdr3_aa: CASSPTRPKDYNEQFF

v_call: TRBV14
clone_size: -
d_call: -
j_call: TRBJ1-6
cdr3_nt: TGTGCCAGCAGCCAACTCCGGGACACTGCACCCCTCCACTTT
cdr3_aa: CASSQLRDTAPLHF

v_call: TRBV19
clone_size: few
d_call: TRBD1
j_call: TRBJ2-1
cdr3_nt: TGTGCCAGTACCTCAGGGGGTGCCTACAATGAGCAGTTCTTC
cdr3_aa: CASTSGGAYNEQFF

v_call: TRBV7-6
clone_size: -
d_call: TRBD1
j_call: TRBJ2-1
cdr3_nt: TGTGCCAGCAGCTTAGAGTCCTACCAGGGGGCATGGGATGAGCAGTTCTTC
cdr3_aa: CASSLESYQGAWDEQFF

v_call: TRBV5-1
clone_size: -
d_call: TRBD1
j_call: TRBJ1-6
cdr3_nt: TGCGCCAGCACTCCGACTACAGGGGGGAATTCACCCCTCCACTTT
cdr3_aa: CASTPTTGGNSPLHF

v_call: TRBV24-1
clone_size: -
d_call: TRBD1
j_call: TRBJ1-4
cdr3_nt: TGTGCCACCAAACGACAGGGGGCGTCTGCGACTAATGAAAAACTGTTTTTT
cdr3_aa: CATKRQGASATNEKLFF

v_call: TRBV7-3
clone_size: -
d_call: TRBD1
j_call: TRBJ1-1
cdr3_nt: TGTGCCAGCAGCTTAAATAGGGACAGGGAAGCTTTCTTT
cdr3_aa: CASSLNRDREAFF

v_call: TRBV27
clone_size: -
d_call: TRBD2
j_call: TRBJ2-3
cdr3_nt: TGTGCCAGCAGTCCCCCCCCCGTAGCGGGGGGGCCCATCGACACAGATACGCAGTATTTT
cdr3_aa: CASSPPPVAGGPIDTDTQYF

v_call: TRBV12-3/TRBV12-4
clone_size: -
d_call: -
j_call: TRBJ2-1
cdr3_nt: TGTGCCAGCAGTTTTAGGGGTGAGCAGTTCTTC
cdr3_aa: CASSFRGEQFF

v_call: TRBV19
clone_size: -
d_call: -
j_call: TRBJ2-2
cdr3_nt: TGTGCCGCAGAGGCCCATTTATCGACCGGGGAGCTGTTTTTT
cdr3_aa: CAAEAHLSTGELFF

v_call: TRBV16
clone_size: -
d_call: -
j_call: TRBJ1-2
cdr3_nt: TGTGCCAGCAGCCAATCGACAGTTGATAACTATGGCTACACCTTC
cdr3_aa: CASSQSTVDNYGYTF

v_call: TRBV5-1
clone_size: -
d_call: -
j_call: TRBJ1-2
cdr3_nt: TGCGCCAGCAGCCTTAACACCCCGGGACTACACTATGGCTACACCTTC
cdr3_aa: CASSLNTPGLHYGYTF

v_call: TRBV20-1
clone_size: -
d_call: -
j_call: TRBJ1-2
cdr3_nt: TGCAGTGCTAGCAACGGTTATGGCTACACCTTC
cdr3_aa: CSASNGYGYTF

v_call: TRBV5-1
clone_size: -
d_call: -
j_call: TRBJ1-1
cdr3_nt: TGCGCCAGCAGCTTGGGAGAGAACACTGAAGCTTTCTTT
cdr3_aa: CASSLGENTEAFF

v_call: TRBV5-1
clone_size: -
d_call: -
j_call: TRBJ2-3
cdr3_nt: TGCGCCAGCAACTTGGAGGTCGGGTTCACAGATACGCAGTATTTT
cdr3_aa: CASNLEVGFTDTQYF

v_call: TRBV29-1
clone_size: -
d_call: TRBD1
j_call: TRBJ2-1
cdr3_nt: TGCAGCGTTACAGGGGGGTCCTACAATGAGCAGTTCTTC
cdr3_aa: CSVTGGSYNEQFF

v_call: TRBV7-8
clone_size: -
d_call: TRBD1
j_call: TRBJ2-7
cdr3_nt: TGTGCCAGCAGCCCGACAGGGGTCGAGCAGTACTTC
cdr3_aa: CASSPTGVEQYF

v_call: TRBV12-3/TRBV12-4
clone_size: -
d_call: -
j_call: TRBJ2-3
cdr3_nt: TGTGCCAGCAGTTTAGCGTATACAGATACGCAGTATTTT
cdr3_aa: CASSLAYTDTQYF

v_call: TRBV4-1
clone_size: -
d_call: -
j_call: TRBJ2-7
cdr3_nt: TGCGCCAGCAGCCACAAGGACAGTACCTACGAGCAGTACTTC
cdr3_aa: CASSHKDSTYEQYF

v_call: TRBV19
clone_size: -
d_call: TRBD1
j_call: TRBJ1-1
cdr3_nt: TGTGCCAGTAGTATACTCCCCGAAAGGGGGCTAAACACTGAAGCTTTCTTT
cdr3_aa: CASSILPERGLNTEAFF

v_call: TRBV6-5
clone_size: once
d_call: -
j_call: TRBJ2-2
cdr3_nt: TGTGCCAGCAGTCCAGGGTACACCGGGGAGCTGTTTTTT
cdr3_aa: CASSPGYTGELFF

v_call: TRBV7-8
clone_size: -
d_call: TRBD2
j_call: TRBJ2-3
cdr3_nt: TGTGCCAGCAGCCCATTCGTTGGGGGCGGGGGGCTAGGCACAGATACGCAGTATTTT
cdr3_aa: CASSPFVGGGGLGTDTQYF

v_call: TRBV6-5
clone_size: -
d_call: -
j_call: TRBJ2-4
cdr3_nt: TGTGCCAGCAGTTACTCCGGGGTAAACATTCAGTACTTC
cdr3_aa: CASSYSGVNIQYF

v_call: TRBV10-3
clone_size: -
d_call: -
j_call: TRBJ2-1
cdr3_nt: TGTGCCATCAGCGAGTCCCCGGGGGGCAATTCCTATGAGCAGTTCTTC
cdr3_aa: CAISESPGGNSYEQFF

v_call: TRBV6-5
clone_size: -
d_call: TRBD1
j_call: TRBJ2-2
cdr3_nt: TGTGCCAGCAGTTCGACAGGGGGCCCCGGGGAGCTGTTTTTT
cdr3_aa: CASSSTGGPGELFF

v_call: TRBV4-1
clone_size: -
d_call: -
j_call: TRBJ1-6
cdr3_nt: TGCGCCAGCAGCTCCGGGATCAATTCACCCCTCCACTTT
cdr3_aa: CASSSGINSPLHF

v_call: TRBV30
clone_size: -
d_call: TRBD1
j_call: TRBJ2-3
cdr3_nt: TGTGCCTGGAGTGGGGGACAGGCATACACAGATACGCAGTATTTT
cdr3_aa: CAWSGGQAYTDTQYF

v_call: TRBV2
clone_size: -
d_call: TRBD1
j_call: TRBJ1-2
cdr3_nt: TGTGCCAGCAGTGAAGATGGAGGGACAGGGGGCCTGAATGGCTACACCTTC
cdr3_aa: CASSEDGGTGGLNGYTF

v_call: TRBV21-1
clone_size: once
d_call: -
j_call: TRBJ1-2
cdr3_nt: TGTGCCAGCTCGGGCTACACCTTC
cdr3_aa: CASSGYTF

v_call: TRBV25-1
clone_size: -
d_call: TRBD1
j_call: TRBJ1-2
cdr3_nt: TGTGCCAGCAGTGAATATAGGACAGGGGAGGTTGGCTACACCTTC
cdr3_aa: CASSEYRTGEVGYTF

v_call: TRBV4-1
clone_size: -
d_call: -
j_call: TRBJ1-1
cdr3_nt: TGCGCCAGCAGCCAATGGGCATCGACAGCCCGCACTGAAGCTTTCTTT
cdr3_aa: CASSQWASTARTEAFF

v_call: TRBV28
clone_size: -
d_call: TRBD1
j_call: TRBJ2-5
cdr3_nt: TGTGCCAGCAGCTCAAGACAGGGTAGCGCTTCGGAGACCCAGTACTTC
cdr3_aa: CASSSRQGSASETQYF

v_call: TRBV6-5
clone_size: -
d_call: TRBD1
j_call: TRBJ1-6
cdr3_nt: TGTGCCAGCAGTTCTGGCAGGGGGTTGTATAATTCACCCCTCCACTTT
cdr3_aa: CASSSGRGLYNSPLHF

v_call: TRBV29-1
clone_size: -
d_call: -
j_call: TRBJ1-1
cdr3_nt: TGCAGCGTTGTATCACAGACGAACACTGAAGCTTTCTTT
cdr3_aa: CSVVSQTNTEAFF

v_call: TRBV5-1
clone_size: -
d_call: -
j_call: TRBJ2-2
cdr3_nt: TGCGCCAGCAGCTTTACCTACCGCGCTTCTACAGGGAACACCGGGGAGCTGTTTTTT
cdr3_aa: CASSFTYRASTGNTGELFF

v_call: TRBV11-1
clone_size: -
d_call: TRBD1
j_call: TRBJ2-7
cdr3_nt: TGTGCCAGCAGCTTAGGAGGGGGCCAACCCCCATGGGAGCAGTACTTC
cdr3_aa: CASSLGGGQPPWEQYF

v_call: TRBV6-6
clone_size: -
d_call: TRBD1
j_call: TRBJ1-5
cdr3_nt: TGTGCCAGCACCGATACAGGGGAGAGGGATCAGCCCCAGCATTTT
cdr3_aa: CASTDTGERDQPQHF